A single sample gave rise to the 27 T cell receptor beta chains below, sequenced in a study of T cell changes during pregnancy in multiple sclerosis. The data were produced by immunoSEQ multiplex PCR, yet TCRdb's version contains in-frame clones alone and is incomplete. The sample has 88,000 or so clones, around 92% seen once. The sequenced sample was peripheral blood, obtained before pregnancy. All receptors come from a female donor with multiple sclerosis, enrolled in a pregnancy study.

The J gene is TRBJ2-7, the V gene TRBV7-6; D is possibly TRBD1 (5 bases). CDR3 length: 12 amino acids. V was cut by 9 bases and J by 0 bases, with 9 bases left in between. CDR1 and CDR2 from the germline V gene are SGHVS and FNYEAQ. The CDR3: CASTDSSYEQYF. The CDR3 coding sequence is TGTGCCAGTACAGACAGCTCCTACGAGCAGTACTTC.

V is TRBV29-1 and J is TRBJ2-5; D remains ambiguous. The V gene lost 3 bases and the J gene lost 2 bases, with 10 bases spanning the gap. Germline assignment: CDR1 SQVTM and CDR2 ANQGSEA. The CDR3 runs 13 residues. The DNA for the CDR3 is TGCAGCGTTGATATGGGCCAACAAGAGACCCAGTACTTC. Protein product: CSVDMGQQETQYF. Combining the CDR3 with reference TRBV29-1 and TRBJ2-5 gives the whole variable domain SAVISQKPSRDICQRGTSLTIQCQVDSQVTMMFWYRQQPGQSLTLIATANQGSEATYESGFVIDKFPISRPNLTFSTLTVSNMSPEDSSIYLCSVDMGQQETQYFGPGTRLLVL.

This rearrangement joins TRBV28 to TRBJ2-7, with 9 bases matching TRBD2. The germline V gene has CDR1 MDHEN and CDR2 SYDVKM. The CDR3 is made up of 16 amino acids. V shed 3 bases and J 1 base; nucleotides not matched to a gene: 7. The CDR3: CASSFLGSGRSYEQYF. The DNA for the CDR3 is TGTGCCAGCAGTTTTCTGGGTAGCGGGAGATCCTACGAGCAGTACTTC.

V and J are TRBV28 and TRBJ2-7; 7 nucleotides align to TRBD2. The CDR3 extends over 14 amino acids. Germline V gene sequence: CDR1 MDHEN, CDR2 SYDVKM. V lost 8 bases and J lost 4; bases outside the gene matches: 11. CDR3 sequence: CASSPGLVRYEQYF. The CDR3 nucleotides are TGTGCCAGCTCGCCCGGACTAGTTCGATACGAGCAGTACTTC.

The rearrangement uses TRBV27 and TRBJ2-1; D call uncertain. V lost 0 bases and J 0 bases, leaving 9 bases between the germline ends. Germline V gene sequence: CDR1 MNHEY, CDR2 SMNVEV (reference sequence). The CDR3 has 16 residues. CDR3 sequence reads: CASSLSGMSSYNEQFF. Here the CDR3 DNA reads TGTGCCAGCAGTTTATCGGGCATGAGCTCCTACAATGAGCAGTTCTTC.

Here the CDR3 reads CASSPAAKSTRAYEQYF. DNA for the CDR3: TGTGCCAGCAGCCCGGCGGCCAAGTCGACTCGGGCCTACGAGCAGTACTTC. The chain couples TRBV28 to TRBJ2-7; no definite D call. V lost 6 bases, J lost 2 bases, and 23 bases lay in between. CDR3 length: 17 amino acids. CDR1 and CDR2 (germline): MDHEN, SYDVKM. Variable domain in full (rest from reference TRBV28 and TRBJ2-7): DVKVTQSSRYLVKRTGEKVFLECVQDMDHENMFWYRQDPGLGLRLIYFSYDVKMKEKGDIPEGYSVSREKKERFSLILESASTNQTSMYLCASSPAAKSTRAYEQYFGPGTRLTVT.

This rearrangement joins TRBV6-4 to TRBJ1-4; D gene ambiguous. CDR1 and CDR2 from the germline V gene are MRHNA and SNTAGT. The CDR3 is 17 amino acids. Trimming cost V 2 bases and J 0 bases, with 13 bases left between them. CDR3 bases: TGTGCCAGCAGTGACCCTTCTCCCGAGGCAACTAATGAAAAACTGTTTTTT. This sequence encodes CASSDPSPEATNEKLFF.

The chain carries TRBV5-6 and TRBJ2-7; D perhaps matches TRBD2 (6 bases). The CDR3 is 14 residues long. The ends were cut back, 2 bases at V and 3 bases at J, with 12 bases in the middle. Germline V gives CDR1 SGHDT, CDR2 YYEEEE. For the CDR3, the DNA is TGTGCCAGCAGCTTAGGAGGGACGAGCTACGAGCAGTACTTC. It specifies CASSLGGTSYEQYF. The whole variable domain, filled in from reference TRBV5-6 and TRBJ2-7, reads DAGVTQSPTHLIKTRGQQVTLRCSPKSGHDTVSWYQQALGQGPQFIFQYYEEEERQRGNFPDRFSGHQFPNYSSELNVNALLLGDSALYLCASSLGGTSYEQYFGPGTRLTVT.

This chain joins TRBV2 and TRBJ2-7; 10 nucleotides agree with TRBD1. CDR1 is SNHLY and CDR2 is FYNNEI in the germline V gene. The CDR3 has 16 residues. Germline trimming cut 0 bases from V and 5 bases from J; bases unmatched to any gene: 7. CDR3 amino acids: CASSEASWDRGNEQYF. In DNA form, the CDR3 reads TGTGCCAGCAGTGAAGCGTCTTGGGACAGGGGTAACGAGCAGTACTTC. The full variable domain, in which reference TRBV2 and TRBJ2-7 provide the parts outside the CDR3, is EPEVTQTPSHQVTQMGQEVILRCVPISNHLYFYWYRQILGQKVEFLVSFYNNEISEKSEIFDDQFSVERPDGSNFTLKIRSTKLEDSAMYFCASSEASWDRGNEQYFGPGTRLTVT.

V gene TRBV21-1 combines with J gene TRBJ2-7; the DNA was not compared with TRBD1, the D call given in the table. TRBV21-1 is labeled a pseudogene. The CDR3 contains 17 residues. For the CDR3, the DNA is TGTGCCAGCAGCAAAGGGGGCCATAAAAAGTTTCTCTACGAGCAGTACTTC. Translating it yields CASSKGGHKKFLYEQYF.

A few counts support this clone. Here the CDR3 reads CSVGSGVDIQYF. The DNA for the CDR3 is TGCAGCGTTGGATCGGGGGTAGACATTCAGTACTTC. The chain links TRBV29-1 to TRBJ2-4; the D gene is possibly TRBD2 (6 bases). This CDR3 comprises 12 residues. Trimming took off 4 bases at V and 8 bases at J, with 12 bases between the two ends. Germline loops: CDR1 SQVTM, CDR2 ANQGSEA. The full variable domain, with the rest looked up from reference TRBV29-1 and TRBJ2-4, is SAVISQKPSRDICQRGTSLTIQCQVDSQVTMMFWYRQQPGQSLTLIATANQGSEATYESGFVIDKFPISRPNLTFSTLTVSNMSPEDSSIYLCSVGSGVDIQYFGAGTRLSVL.

Of note for this clone: Relative to the germline gene, one junction end is altered; a read error may explain this. The chain carries TRBV6-5 and TRBJ2-7; 7 nucleotides line up with TRBD1. CDR1 and CDR2 from the germline V gene are MNHEY and SVGAGI. This CDR3 is built from 15 residues. CDR3 loop: CASSYSGQLNYEQYF. As DNA, the CDR3 is TGTGCCAGCAGCTACTCGGGACAGCTAAACTACGAGCAGTACTTC.

The V and J genes are TRBV5-1 and TRBJ2-7; D is possibly TRBD2 (6 bases). From germline, CDR1 is SGHRS and CDR2 YFSETQ. V lost 7 bases and J lost 6, with 17 bases in between. This CDR3 contains 13 residues. The CDR3 spells CASELPSGGEQYF. CDR3 nucleotides: TGCGCCAGCGAATTACCCTCCGGGGGCGAGCAGTACTTC. Drawing the rest from reference TRBV5-1 and TRBJ2-7, the complete variable domain is KAGVTQTPRYLIKTRGQQVTLSCSPISGHRSVSWYQQTPGQGLQFLFEYFSETQRNKGNFPGRFSGRQFSNSRSEMNVSTLELGDSALYLCASELPSGGEQYFGPGTRLTVT.

This chain connects TRBV28 to TRBJ1-1, with D perhaps TRBD1 (6 bases). Germline V gene sequence: CDR1 MDHEN, CDR2 SYDVKM. This CDR3 contains 16 residues. V was clipped by 4 bases and J by 0 bases, with 15 bases between them. CDR3 sequence: CASSSIRGPMNTEAFF. The DNA of the CDR3 is TGTGCCAGCAGTTCAATCAGGGGCCCCATGAACACTGAAGCTTTCTTT.

The chain is built from TRBV9 and TRBJ2-2; D is unclear. V lost 0 bases to trimming and J lost 7 bases, with 7 bases between them. Per germline, CDR1 SGDLS and CDR2 YYNGEE. The CDR3 is 13 amino acids. CDR3 residues: CASSVDGSGELFF. As DNA, the CDR3 is TGTGCCAGCAGCGTAGACGGTAGCGGGGAGCTGTTTTTT.

The chain is built from TRBV19 and TRBJ2-7, with 8 positions matching TRBD2. Germline V lookup: CDR1 LNHDA, CDR2 SQIVND (reference sequence). This CDR3 spans 13 amino acids. Trimming removed 9 bases from V and 2 bases from J; junction bases left unmatched: 6. CDR3 coding DNA: TGTGCCAGCGCTGGTAGCGGGGCCTACGAGCAGTACTTC. Amino acids: CASAGSGAYEQYF.

Only one count was recorded for this clone. This sequence joins TRBV6-1 and TRBJ2-7; 12 bases match TRBD2. The CDR3 covers 19 residues. The germline CDR1 and CDR2 sequences are MNHNS and SASEGT. Germline trimming cut 4 bases from V and 2 bases from J; bases unmatched to any gene: 15. DNA of the CDR3: TGTGCCAGCAGTGCTACGACGGGACTAGCGGGCGCGAAAACCTACGAGCAGTACTTC. It encodes CASSATTGLAGAKTYEQYF.

The rearrangement links TRBV6-5 to TRBJ2-7; D unclear. Germline CDR1 MNHEY, CDR2 SVGAGI. The CDR3 covers 13 residues. Trimming left V 8 bases short and J 4 bases short, with 15 bases between. The CDR3 loop is CASGVHSDYEQYF. Written as DNA, the CDR3 is TGTGCCAGCGGAGTCCACTCGGATTACGAGCAGTACTTC.

This clone showed up just once. The chain links TRBV7-9 to TRBJ2-7; 7 bases are shared with TRBD2. CDR3 size: 16 residues. Germline V gene lookup returns CDR1 SEHNR and CDR2 FQNEAQ (reference sequence). Germline trimming cut 2 bases from V and 1 base from J; bases unmatched to any gene: 8. The CDR3 reads CASSLSGKDKSYEQYF. The CDR3 DNA follows: TGTGCCAGCAGCTTAAGCGGGAAAGATAAATCCTACGAGCAGTACTTC. Using reference TRBV7-9 and TRBJ2-7 for the parts outside the CDR3, the full variable domain is DTGVSQNPRHKITKRGQNVTFRCDPISEHNRLYWYRQTLGQGPEFLTYFQNEAQLEKSRLLSDRFSAERPKGSFSTLEIQRTEQGDSAMYLCASSLSGKDKSYEQYFGPGTRLTVT.

In DNA, the CDR3 is TGCGCCAGCAGCCTTCGGGACACAGGGTTCGAGCAGTACTTC. Its translation: CASSLRDTGFEQYF. This chain uses TRBV5-1 with TRBJ2-7, with D possibly TRBD1 on 6 matching bases. CDR3 length: 14 amino acids. V was pared by 4 bases and J by 6 bases, with 17 bases between. Germline V lookup: CDR1 SGHRS, CDR2 YFSETQ.

The genes are TRBV30 and TRBJ1-5, with D maybe TRBD1 (5 bases). Trimming pared 0 bases from V and 3 bases from J, leaving 6 bases between. Germline V gene lookup returns CDR1 GTSNPN and CDR2 SVGIG (reference sequence). The CDR3 runs to 13 residues. The CDR3 here is CAWSVGVNQPQHF. CDR3 DNA: TGTGCCTGGAGTGTAGGGGTCAATCAGCCCCAGCATTTT.

The chain uses TRBV19 and TRBJ1-5; D gene uncertain. This CDR3 is built from 13 residues. In germline, CDR1 is LNHDA, CDR2 SQIVND (reference sequence). Trimming removed 4 bases from V and 4 bases from J, with 8 bases in between. CDR3 residues: CASSTKRNQPQHF. The DNA for the CDR3 is TGTGCCAGTAGTACAAAGCGGAATCAGCCCCAGCATTTT.

The chain recombines TRBV19 with TRBJ2-1; the D gene is possibly TRBD2 (5 bases). Per germline, CDR1 LNHDA and CDR2 SQIVND (reference sequence). The CDR3 totals 18 residues. V lost 3 bases, J lost 2 bases, and 20 bases lay in between. The CDR3 sequence is CASSILTGSGNPYNEQFF. CDR3 sequence (DNA): TGTGCCAGTAGTATCCTTACGGGCTCGGGAAATCCCTACAATGAGCAGTTCTTC.

This chain connects TRBV29-1 to TRBJ2-2; 10 bases agree with TRBD2. The V segment lost 2 bases and the J segment 5 bases; nucleotides outside the gene matches: 8. CDR3 length equals 16 residues. Germline values: CDR1 SQVTM, CDR2 ANQGSEA. CDR3 sequence (DNA): TGCAGCGTTGAATGGGAGCTAGCGGGAGAGACCGGGGAGCTGTTTTTT. Translation gives CSVEWELAGETGELFF.

V and J are TRBV6-1 and TRBJ1-2; perhaps TRBD1 as D (5 bases). Per germline, CDR1 MNHNS and CDR2 SASEGT. V shed 5 bases and J shed 8 bases, with 18 bases lying between them. CDR3 length: 14 residues. Here the CDR3 DNA reads TGTGCCAGCAGTCTCCCGGTAGGGGTACGAGGCTACACCTTC. Its translation: CASSLPVGVRGYTF.

The chain links TRBV14 to TRBJ2-2, with 8 bases aligning to TRBD1. Per germline, CDR1 SGHDN and CDR2 FVKESK. The CDR3 has 15 amino acids. After removal of 4 bases from V and 5 bases from J, the junction contained 6 bases not matched to a gene. This chain's CDR3 is CASSPVQGATGELFF. Written as DNA, the CDR3 is TGTGCCAGCAGCCCGGTCCAGGGGGCGACCGGGGAGCTGTTTTTT.

This clone was seen a few times. The chain combines TRBV4-2 with TRBJ2-3, with 7 nucleotides matching TRBD2. V was clipped by 0 bases and J by 0 bases; unmatched bases: 3. The CDR3 loop spans 16 amino acids. In germline, CDR1 is LGHNA, CDR2 YNFKEQ. DNA of the CDR3: TGTGCCAGCAGCCAAGAACCTAGCGGAAGCACAGATACGCAGTATTTT. Its translation is CASSQEPSGSTDTQYF.